Below are 27 T cell receptor beta chains sequenced from a single sample in a study of vaccination effects on CD4 cells after COVID-19 (dated by TCRdb to between 2022 and 2023). No antigen is known for these receptors. After more than nine days of culture, CD4+ T cells were isolated with the EasySep CD4+ T cell isolation kit. Receptor libraries were prepared by the immunoSEQ multiplex PCR assay. Here the immuneACCESS table is served through TCRdb, limited to in-frame sequences with V and J called. Missing clones are a known gap in these copies; in checked studies unresolved V genes cover under half, and the rest lacks a known reason. The sample table holds under 40,000 clones, of which 70% were seen once. Clones ranked in the top ten supply 3.8% of the sample. The sequences come from CD4+ T cells from PBMCs cultured without peptide, collected before COVID-19 vaccination. The receptors derive from a human donor who received a COVID-19 vaccine.

The chain links TRBV23-1 to TRBJ1-1; the D gene is possibly TRBD1 (6 bases). TRBV23-1 is known as an ORF, though its function is uncertain. This CDR3 is built from 16 residues. V dropped 2 bases and J dropped 6 bases, with 19 bases sitting between them. CDR3 sequence reads: CASSQELTGLRAEAFF. The CDR3 coding sequence is TGCGCCAGCAGTCAAGAATTAACAGGGCTTCGGGCTGAAGCTTTCTTT.

The genes are TRBV11-2 and TRBJ2-5; no firm D call. CDR1 and CDR2 from the germline V gene are SGHAT and FQNNGV. Deletions cut 6 bases from V and 1 base from J, with 15 bases between. CDR3 size: 15 residues. CDR3 sequence reads: CASSFIRTAQETQYF. The CDR3 DNA is TGTGCCAGCAGTTTTATACGTACTGCCCAAGAGACCCAGTACTTC.

This clone was observed a handful of times. CDR3 region: CASSLVGETNEKLFF. The CDR3 bases are TGTGCCAGCAGCTTAGTCGGGGAGACTAATGAAAAACTGTTTTTT. The chain combines TRBV7-9 with TRBJ1-4, with no clear D. CDR1 is SEHNR and CDR2 is FQNEAQ in the germline V gene (reference sequence). The CDR3 totals 15 residues. Trimming took 1 base from V and 2 from J, leaving 8 bases between them.

This clone was observed a handful of times. This chain joins TRBV6-5 and TRBJ1-3, with 7 bases that match TRBD1. This CDR3 comprises 16 residues. The V gene end was trimmed by 0 bases and the J gene end by 2 bases; junction bases not matched to a gene: 4. Per germline, CDR1 MNHEY and CDR2 SVGAGI. Here the CDR3 reads CASSYSDRATGNTIYF. The CDR3 nucleotides are TGTGCCAGCAGTTACTCCGACAGGGCAACTGGAAACACCATATATTTT.

For this clone: The sample has other DNA sequences that encode this CDR3 too. This rearrangement joins TRBV5-4 to TRBJ2-7, with TRBD2 as a possible D gene (6 bases). This CDR3 region has 14 residues. Germline loops: CDR1 SGHNT, CDR2 YYREEE (reference sequence). V lost 2 bases, J lost 2 bases, and 11 bases lay in between. The CDR3 sequence: CASSLAGQTYEQYF. The CDR3 DNA sequence: TGTGCCAGCAGCTTAGCGGGCCAAACCTACGAGCAGTACTTC.

The gene calls are TRBV6-4 and TRBJ2-1, with 8 bases that match TRBD2. This CDR3 region has 13 residues. V was pared by 4 bases and J by 6 bases, with 2 bases of the junction left unmatched. Germline CDR1 and CDR2: MRHNA and SNTAGT. The CDR3: CASSAGTSNEQFF. The CDR3 DNA reads as TGTGCCAGCAGTGCCGGGACTAGCAATGAGCAGTTCTTC.

Of note for this clone: Because the CDR3's place on the DNA is in doubt, the DNA is left out and the CDR3 is given as listed by TCRdb. The chain employs TRBV21-1 and TRBJ2-6; TRBD1 reflects the table's D call only, with no check against the DNA. TRBV21-1 is marked as a pseudogene. Ends included, the CDR3 has 19 residues. CDR3 amino acids: CASSVQTGGFGSGANVLTF.

V usage is TRBV5-1 and J usage is TRBJ2-5; D ambiguous. This CDR3 is 15 amino acids long. Germline V gene data show CDR1 as SGHRS and CDR2 as YFSETQ. Trimming took off 0 bases at V and 8 bases at J, with 17 bases between the two ends. The DNA for the CDR3 is TGCGCCAGCAGCTTGGGAAATGAACACCGAGTCACCCAGTACTTC. As protein: CASSLGNEHRVTQYF.

The V and J genes are TRBV10-3 and TRBJ2-3; D unresolved. CDR1 and CDR2 (germline): ENHRY, SYGVKD. The CDR3 sequence is 13 residues long. The V end was cut by 7 bases, the J end by 2 bases, with 10 bases between. The CDR3 nucleotides are TGTGCCATCAAACCGCCGGACACAGATACGCAGTATTTT. Amino acids: CAIKPPDTDTQYF.

This clone appeared once. The gene calls are TRBV19 and TRBJ2-7; the D gene is possibly TRBD1 (6 bases). Germline CDR1 is LNHDA and CDR2 is SQIVND (reference sequence). The CDR3 runs to 15 residues. V was cut by 0 bases and J by 3 bases, with 12 bases left in between. The CDR3 loop is CASSIESGRGYEQYF. The CDR3 DNA reads as TGTGCCAGTAGTATAGAATCGGGCAGGGGCTACGAGCAGTACTTC.

This clone was counted between two and nine times. The rearrangement links TRBV11-2 to TRBJ2-7; the D is unclear. The CDR3 is 12 amino acids. Trimming shortened V by 5 bases and J by 4 bases, and 9 bases separated the two germline ends. CDR1 and CDR2 (germline): SGHAT, FQNNGV. CDR3 DNA sequence: TGTGCCAGCAGCCCGCTCCAGTACGAGCAGTACTTC. This translates into CASSPLQYEQYF.

In its sample, this clone was seen once. The chain recombines TRBV6-5 with TRBJ1-6; D not certain. This CDR3 contains 16 residues. Germline loops: CDR1 MNHEY, CDR2 SVGAGI. V gave up 0 bases and J gave up 7 bases, with 13 bases separating them. The CDR3 here is CASSYSPQLNNSPLHF. Here the CDR3 DNA reads TGTGCCAGCAGTTACTCGCCCCAGCTCAACAATTCACCCCTCCACTTT.

The chain joins TRBV5-1 to TRBJ2-3; D gene ambiguous. In germline, CDR1 is SGHRS, CDR2 YFSETQ. This CDR3 has 11 amino acids. V was shortened by 3 bases and J by 2 bases, with 1 base between the two germline ends. CDR3 amino acids: CASSSTDTQYF. DNA for the CDR3: TGCGCCAGCAGCTCCACAGATACGCAGTATTTT.

The J gene is TRBJ1-6, the V gene TRBV10-1; 7 bases align to TRBD1. V shed 3 bases, J shed 12 bases, and the junction held 5 bases outside the gene matches. CDR1 and CDR2 (germline): WNHNN, SYGVQD (reference sequence). The length of the CDR3 is 13 residues. The CDR3 nucleotides are TGCGCCAGCAGTGAAAAGGGGGCTCTACCCCTCCACTTT. This gives the protein CASSEKGALPLHF.

The chain combines TRBV11-2 with TRBJ2-1; 10 nucleotides line up with TRBD2. V gave up 2 bases and J gave up 6 bases; unmatched junction bases: 7. The CDR3 has 16 residues. In germline, CDR1 is SGHAT, CDR2 FQNNGV. The CDR3 spells CASSLIAGGVPNEQFF. The CDR3 DNA is TGTGCCAGCAGCTTAATAGCGGGAGGTGTCCCCAATGAGCAGTTCTTC.

V and J are TRBV4-1 and TRBJ1-5; D uncertain. Per the germline V gene, CDR1 is MGHRA and CDR2 is YSYEKL. This CDR3 contains 13 residues. V gave up 0 bases and J gave up 4 bases, with 4 bases separating them. For the CDR3, the DNA is TGCGCCAGCAGCCAAGATGGGAATCAGCCCCAGCATTTT. Translation: CASSQDGNQPQHF.

This chain uses TRBV7-9 with TRBJ2-3, with 11 bases lining up with TRBD2. Germline trimming cut 5 bases from V and 2 bases from J; bases unmatched to any gene: 9. Germline loops: CDR1 SEHNR, CDR2 FQNEAQ (reference sequence). The CDR3 sequence is 17 residues long. CDR3 in amino acids: CASSEGLAGGFTDTQYF. CDR3 nucleotide sequence: TGTGCCAGCAGCGAGGGGCTAGCGGGGGGCTTCACAGATACGCAGTATTTT.

This clone was seen a few times. The chain links TRBV18 to TRBJ1-1; D unresolved. V was trimmed by 0 bases and J by 1 base, leaving 9 bases between them. The CDR3 loop spans 15 amino acids. Looked up from germline, CDR1 is KGHSH and CDR2 is LQKENI. CDR3 sequence (DNA): TGTGCCAGCTCACCACCAGGGAGCACGAACACTGAAGCTTTCTTT. Its translation: CASSPPGSTNTEAFF. The full variable domain, with the rest looked up from reference TRBV18 and TRBJ1-1, is NAGVMQNPRHLVRRRGQEARLRCSPMKGHSHVYWYRQLPEEGLKFMVYLQKENIIDESGMPKERFSAEFPKEGPSILRIQQVVRGDSAAYFCASSPPGSTNTEAFFGQGTRLTVV.

As concerns this clone: Other DNA sequences in this sample translate to the same CDR3. The rearrangement uses TRBV4-1 and TRBJ1-4, with unresolved D. CDR1 MGHRA and CDR2 YSYEKL come from the germline V gene. V lost 1 base, J lost 8 bases, and 17 bases lay in between. The CDR3 contains 16 residues. Here the CDR3 DNA reads TGCGCCAGCAGCCAAGTAGCATTAGGGTTTAACGAAAAACTGTTTTTT. Encoded protein: CASSQVALGFNEKLFF.

V gene TRBV5-1 combines with J gene TRBJ1-1; a possible D gene is TRBD1 (5 bases). The CDR3 consists of 12 residues. Looked up from germline, CDR1 is SGHRS and CDR2 is YFSETQ. V was shortened by 5 bases and J by 5 bases, with 10 bases between the two germline ends. The CDR3 loop is CASSSRGTEAFF. The CDR3 DNA reads TGCGCCAGCAGTTCGAGGGGTACTGAAGCTTTCTTT.

The chain links TRBV11-2 to TRBJ2-1, with 9 bases identical to TRBD2. Losses at the gene ends were 6 bases for V and 1 base for J; bases not matched to a gene: 13. The CDR3 is 18 residues long. Germline assignment: CDR1 SGHAT and CDR2 FQNNGV. CDR3 coding DNA: TGTGCCAGCAGGAATTGGGGTAGCGGGGGCCAATCCTACAATGAGCAGTTCTTC. As protein: CASRNWGSGGQSYNEQFF. Complete variable domain (other parts from reference TRBV11-2 and TRBJ2-1): EAGVAQSPRYKIIEKRQSVAFWCNPISGHATLYWYQQILGQGPKLLIQFQNNGVVDDSQLPKDRFSAERLKGVDSTLKIQPAKLEDSAVYLCASRNWGSGGQSYNEQFFGPGTRLTVL.

The chain couples TRBV11-3 to TRBJ2-3, with D uncertain. The CDR3 has 13 residues. The germline V gene has CDR1 SGHNT and CDR2 YENEEA. Trimming pared 1 base from V and 0 bases from J, leaving 2 bases between. The DNA of the CDR3 is TGTGCCAGCAGCTTAGTGAGCACAGATACGCAGTATTTT. As protein: CASSLVSTDTQYF.

V gene TRBV5-1 combines with J gene TRBJ2-3; 7 positions match TRBD1. V dropped 0 bases and J dropped 1; count of bases not matched to a gene: 5. Germline V lookup: CDR1 SGHRS, CDR2 YFSETQ. The CDR3 is made up of 16 amino acids. The CDR3 region is CASSLGLTGGTDTQYF. CDR3 DNA sequence: TGCGCCAGCAGCTTGGGTCTTACAGGGGGCACAGATACGCAGTATTTT.

V gene TRBV2 combines with J gene TRBJ1-2; TRBD1 might be the D (5 bases). CDR1 SNHLY and CDR2 FYNNEI come from the germline V gene. Trimming pared 2 bases from V and 7 bases from J, leaving 11 bases between. This CDR3 has 13 residues. The CDR3 protein is CASSETAGSGYTF. In nucleotides, the CDR3 is TGTGCCAGCAGTGAAACAGCAGGGAGTGGCTACACCTTC. Complete variable domain (other parts from reference TRBV2 and TRBJ1-2): EPEVTQTPSHQVTQMGQEVILRCVPISNHLYFYWYRQILGQKVEFLVSFYNNEISEKSEIFDDQFSVERPDGSNFTLKIRSTKLEDSAMYFCASSETAGSGYTFGSGTRLTVV.

The rearrangement joins TRBV6-5 to TRBJ2-7; 7 nucleotides align to TRBD1. The CDR3 has 13 amino acids. The V gene end was trimmed by 7 bases and the J gene end by 2 bases; junction bases not matched to a gene: 5. Germline V gives CDR1 MNHEY, CDR2 SVGAGI. The CDR3 nucleotides read TGTGCCAGCAACCGGGACAGCGCCTACGAGCAGTACTTC. Residues: CASNRDSAYEQYF.

V is TRBV6-6 and J is TRBJ2-5; TRBD2 agrees at 12 bases. This CDR3 is 15 amino acids long. The V segment lost 6 bases and the J segment 4 bases; nucleotides outside the gene matches: 6. Germline V gene lookup returns CDR1 MNHNY and CDR2 SVGAGI (reference sequence). CDR3: CASRRLAGGRETQYF. In DNA, the CDR3 is TGTGCCAGCAGAAGGCTAGCGGGGGGGCGAGAGACCCAGTACTTC.

Judged by abundance, this clone is medium-sized. The rearrangement uses TRBV9 and TRBJ1-2; 9 bases agree with TRBD1. V lost 0 bases, J lost 8 bases, and 2 bases stayed unmatched. The CDR3 has 13 amino acids. Germline CDR1 reads SGDLS; CDR2 reads YYNGEE. In nucleotides, the CDR3 is TGTGCCAGCAGCGTAGGGGACAGGGAAGGCTACACCTTC. It is translated as CASSVGDREGYTF.